The present T cell receptor beta chain was sequenced within a study of blood T cell repertoires in COVID-19. About the research overall: Acute and convalescent COVID-19 specimens originated in the United States, Italy and Spain.

The V and J ends lost 3 bases and 3 bases, in that order; junction bases with no gene match: 0. The CDR3 consists of 13 residues. Germline CDR1 KGHSH, CDR2 LQKENI. Clones were read by immunoSEQ multiplex PCR, and TCRdb kept only the in-frame ones, dropping some. This table holds around 40,000 clones, about 92% found once. The specimen sequenced was peripheral blood. The chain recombines TRBV18 with TRBJ2-5, with 8 bases that match TRBD2. The clonotype comes from a human donor in a cohort sampled during active COVID-19. CDR3 amino acids: CASSPGLEETQYF. CDR3 bases: TGTGCCAGCTCACCGGGACTAGAAGAGACCCAGTACTTC.